The entry below gives a single T cell receptor (beta chain) sequence along with its context. The data originate from a study of blood T cell repertoires in COVID-19. Study summary: Acute-phase and convalescent COVID-19 samples originated in the United States, Italy and Spain. PBMCs, B-cell-depleted T cells, or T cells were the source of the cDNA or gDNA that made up the material.

Germline CDR1 is LGHDT and CDR2 is YNNKEL (reference sequence). CDR3 length: 16 residues. The ends were cut back, 5 bases at V and 4 bases at J, with 19 bases in the middle. Original analysis: Amplification with reference gene primers provided the estimates of nucleated cell counts. Assay: immunoSEQ multiplex PCR; the TCRdb copy retains only in-frame clones and omits some. The DNA gave D and trimming, while V, J and clone size come from that table. The table shows under 150,000 clones, with 85% occurring only once. Sequenced input: peripheral blood. The chain combines TRBV3-1 (or the pseudogene TRBV3-2) with TRBJ2-3; D is possibly TRBD2 (7 bases). The clonotype comes from a human donor in a cohort sampled during active COVID-19. The CDR3 DNA sequence: TGTGCCAGCAGCGAGGGGGGGGCCAGTTTTCCAGATACGCAGTATTTT. Its protein is CASSEGGASFPDTQYF.